The source of this TCR beta chain is a study of cytomegalovirus exposure and HLA in healthy donors. General study results and limits: The investigators catalogued 164 TCR beta chains as cytomegalovirus-associated.

CDR3 length: 13 amino acids. Germline assignment: CDR1 SGHTA and CDR2 FQGNSA. Trimming took 4 bases from V and 7 from J, leaving 11 bases between them. PCR amplification relied on 60 Vbeta primers (plus 13 Jbeta primers). The repertoire was sequenced with immunoSEQ multiplex PCR; TCRdb's copy has only in-frame clones and lacks some. This repertoire shows around 170,000 clones, around 80% found once; its top ten account for more than 6%. As concerns this clone: The antigen is not known.

The sequence derives from a man aged 35 to 55 in good health and CMV-seropositive. J is TRBJ2-1 and V is TRBV7-2; perhaps TRBD1 as D (6 bases). Sequenced input: PBMCs. The CDR3 coding sequence is TGTGCCAGCAGCTCCGTGAGGGGGAATGAGCAGTTCTTC. It codes for CASSSVRGNEQFF.